These 14 T cell receptor beta chains came from one sample sequenced in a study of vaccination and CD4 T cells after COVID-19. Treatment noted: 10-day PBMC culture with coronavirus spike peptide pools or control peptides (ViraFEST assay). CD4+ T cells of the unexposed donor were collected before the COVID-19 pandemic (2011-2018). CD4+ T cells that had been cultured provided DNA sequenced with the Oncomine TCR Beta short-read assay. TCRdb fed the PCR reads into MiXCR, producing one record per CDR3 protein. The table lists under 9,000 distinct CDR3 sequences, more than 65% of them singletons. The antigens these receptors bind are not known. What was sequenced was CD4+ T cells from blood, cultured in vitro. Source of these receptors: a human donor in good health.

This clonotype was observed a single time. The chain couples TRBV6-5 to TRBJ1-1; the match to TRBD1 covers 10 bases. V lost 2 bases and J lost 4; bases outside the gene matches: 4. This CDR3 has 15 amino acids. The germline V gene has CDR1 MNHEY and CDR2 SVGAGI. The CDR3 DNA is TGTGCCAGCAGTTACGTCGGGACAGGGGTCACTGAAGCTTTCTTT. It yields the protein CASSYVGTGVTEAFF.

This chain links TRBV7-2 with TRBJ1-1; unclear D gene. Trimming removed 5 bases at V and 1 base at J, with 17 bases between. Germline loops: CDR1 SGHTA, CDR2 FQGNSA. This CDR3 has 16 residues. CDR3 nucleotides: TGTGCCAGCAGCCCGCGTGGAGGGTTCAGGAACACTGAAGCTTTCTTT. Its translation is CASSPRGGFRNTEAFF.

V usage is TRBV6-1 and J usage is TRBJ1-6; D might be TRBD1 (5 bases). Trimming removed 5 bases at V and 8 bases at J, with 19 bases between. The CDR3 sequence is 16 residues long. Per germline, CDR1 MNHNS and CDR2 SASEGT. The CDR3 is CASSSTRGLAYSPLHF. The CDR3 DNA follows: TGTGCCAGCAGTAGCACTAGGGGACTGGCCTATTCACCCCTCCACTTT.

The chain recombines TRBV6-2 or TRBV6-3 with TRBJ2-2, with TRBD1 identical over 7 bases. The V gene end was trimmed by 7 bases and the J gene end by 6 bases; junction bases not matched to a gene: 5. Germline V lookup: CDR1 MNHEY, CDR2 SVGEGT. The CDR3 consists of 13 residues. CDR3 sequence (DNA): TGTGCCAGCAATCCAGGGGGACCCGGGGAGCTGTTTTTT. This translates into CASNPGGPGELFF.

There are a few counts of this clonotype. The genes are TRBV6-4 and TRBJ1-5; unclear D gene. The CDR3 runs to 14 residues. Germline loops: CDR1 MRHNA, CDR2 SNTAGT. Trimming took off 0 bases at V and 6 bases at J, with 9 bases between the two ends. This CDR3 reads CASSDSEGSQPQHF. The CDR3 nucleotides are TGTGCCAGCAGTGACTCCGAGGGTTCTCAGCCCCAGCATTTT.

V usage is TRBV28 and J usage is TRBJ2-5; 7 nucleotides match TRBD2. Germline CDR1 and CDR2: MDHEN and SYDVKM. The V and J ends lost 6 bases and 1 base, in that order; junction bases with no gene match: 11. This CDR3 spans 16 amino acids. CDR3 loop: CASSQPGLTIQETQYF. The CDR3 DNA sequence: TGTGCCAGCAGCCAGCCGGGACTAACCATCCAAGAGACCCAGTACTTC.

The chain employs TRBV10-1 and TRBJ1-5; TRBD1 is a possible D gene (5 bases). Between the trimmed V and J ends, which lost 8 bases and 3 bases, there was a span of 11 bases. CDR3 length: 13 amino acids. Per the germline V gene, CDR1 is WNHNN and CDR2 is SYGVQD (reference sequence). The CDR3 DNA sequence: TGCGCCAGCGTTGGCAGGGACAATCAGCCCCAGCATTTT. Translated, it gives CASVGRDNQPQHF.

CDR3 sequence reads: CSATGLAGEQYF. In DNA form, the CDR3 reads TGCAGTGCTACCGGACTAGCCGGCGAGCAGTACTTC. This sequence joins TRBV20-1 and TRBJ2-7; 8 bases agree with TRBD2. The V gene end was trimmed by 4 bases and the J gene end by 6 bases; junction bases not matched to a gene: 5. The CDR3 is 12 amino acids. Germline V gene sequence: CDR1 DFQATT, CDR2 SNEGSKA (reference sequence).

Only a few counts were recorded for this clonotype. The V call is TRBV20-1, the J call TRBJ1-2, with 10 bases identical to TRBD1. Germline trimming cut 5 bases from V and 7 bases from J; bases unmatched to any gene: 7. The CDR3 sequence is 13 residues long. From germline, CDR1 is DFQATT and CDR2 SNEGSKA (reference sequence). The CDR3 sequence: CSASGTGVLGYTF. CDR3 sequence (DNA): TGCAGTGCTTCCGGGACAGGGGTACTTGGCTACACCTTC.

In this sample, this clonotype turned up a few times. The J gene is TRBJ2-5, the V gene TRBV15; maybe TRBD1 (5 bases). Trimming took off 0 bases at V and 3 bases at J, with 8 bases between the two ends. Germline V gene data show CDR1 as LNHNV and CDR2 as YYDKDF (reference sequence). This CDR3 is 14 amino acids long. The DNA for the CDR3 is TGTGCCACCAGCAGAGATAGGGGTAAAGAGACCCAGTACTTC. Residues: CATSRDRGKETQYF.

This chain links TRBV27 with TRBJ2-6; no clear D. CDR1 is MNHEY and CDR2 is SMNVEV in the germline V gene (reference sequence). This CDR3 contains 13 residues. Trimming removed 0 bases from V and 3 bases from J, with 0 bases in between. This CDR3 reads CASSLSGANVLTF. The DNA for the CDR3 is TGTGCCAGCAGTTTATCTGGGGCCAACGTCCTGACTTTC.

This clonotype has only one observation. The chain recombines TRBV10-3 with TRBJ1-5; no definite D call. CDR1 is ENHRY and CDR2 is SYGVKD in the germline V gene. The V end lost 4 bases, the J end lost 5 bases, and 15 bases lay between the germline ends. The CDR3 length is 15 residues. Here the CDR3 reads CAISVSGDGYQPQHF. The CDR3 DNA reads as TGTGCCATCAGTGTATCCGGGGATGGATATCAGCCCCAGCATTTT.

The chain combines TRBV30 with TRBJ1-5, with 7 bases identical to TRBD1. Germline-derived CDR1 and CDR2 are GTSNPN and SVGIG (reference sequence). V dropped 1 base and J dropped 6; count of bases not matched to a gene: 0. This CDR3 contains 12 residues. The CDR3 is CAWSDRGQPQHF. The CDR3, as DNA: TGTGCCTGGAGTGACAGGGGTCAGCCCCAGCATTTT.

This clonotype is large (0.1 to 1%) within its sample. The V gene is TRBV20-1, the J gene TRBJ1-1; D unclear. With 2 bases removed from V and 7 bases from J, the gap between germline ends came to 5 bases. Per the germline V gene, CDR1 is DFQATT and CDR2 is SNEGSKA (reference sequence). The CDR3 consists of 10 residues. CDR3 nucleotide sequence: TGCAGTGCTAGATGGAGTGAAGCTTTCTTT. Protein: CSARWSEAFF.